These 13 T cell receptor beta chains were all obtained from the same sample, sequenced in a study of cytomegalovirus exposure and HLA in healthy donors. It was with 60 Vbeta and 13 Jbeta primers that the PCR ran. Sequenced by immunoSEQ multiplex PCR; TCRdb stores in-frame clones only, minus some. Of 200,000 or so clones detected, 70% to 80% appear once; the ten largest clones hold 3.5% to 4%. Sequencing was carried out using PBMCs. The receptors derive from a male donor in good health and CMV-seronegative.

The chain couples TRBV6-5 to TRBJ2-3; D might be TRBD2 (6 bases). The CDR3 is 13 residues long. Germline V gene data show CDR1 as MNHEY and CDR2 as SVGAGI. The germline V and J ends were trimmed by 6 bases and 4 bases, with 11 bases remaining between them. CDR3 residues: CASREGTADTQYF. CDR3 nucleotide sequence: TGTGCCAGCAGGGAAGGGACTGCAGATACGCAGTATTTT.

This clone has just a few counts. The V call is TRBV5-4, the J call TRBJ1-4; 8 nucleotides match TRBD1. Trimming at V came to 0 bases and at J to 14 bases, leaving 12 bases not matched to a gene. From germline, CDR1 is SGHNT and CDR2 YYREEE (reference sequence). This CDR3 contains 15 residues. The CDR3 DNA sequence: TGTGCCAGCAGCTTGGGGGACAGGAAATTGTTAGTGCTGTTTTTT. Its translation: CASSLGDRKLLVLFF.

The rearrangement joins TRBV27 to TRBJ2-2; D is unclear. This CDR3 has 12 amino acids. Per the germline V gene, CDR1 is MNHEY and CDR2 is SMNVEV (reference sequence). Trimming pared 4 bases from V and 6 bases from J, leaving 6 bases between. The CDR3 loop reads CASSSRAGELFF. The CDR3 DNA reads TGTGCCAGCAGTTCCCGTGCCGGGGAGCTGTTTTTT.

The rearrangement uses TRBV5-1 and TRBJ2-5, with no clear D. This CDR3 region has 13 residues. The germline gives CDR1 SGHRS, CDR2 YFSETQ. Trimming took off 0 bases at V and 7 bases at J, with 10 bases between the two ends. The CDR3 coding sequence is TGCGCCAGCAGCTTGGTGACCGCGGTGACCCAGTACTTC. This encodes CASSLVTAVTQYF.

The chain is built from TRBV7-8 and TRBJ2-2; TRBD1 aligns across 11 bases. The germline V gene has CDR1 SGHVS and CDR2 FQNEAQ. This CDR3 comprises 15 residues. Trimming cost V 4 bases and J 6 bases; bases outside gene matches: 4. CDR3 coding DNA: TGTGCCAGCAGCTCCGGGACAGGGGGTGCCGGGGAGCTGTTTTTT. Its protein is CASSSGTGGAGELFF.

The chain joins TRBV7-3 to TRBJ2-2; 9 nucleotides match TRBD1. J was trimmed by 7 bases and V by 4 bases; bases with no gene match: 1. The germline V gene has CDR1 SGHTA and CDR2 FQGTGA. There are 13 residues in the CDR3. The CDR3 nucleotides read TGTGCCAGCAGCTCGGGACAGGGCGGGGAGCTGTTTTTT. Translation gives CASSSGQGGELFF.

A few counts support this clone. V usage is TRBV4-1 and J usage is TRBJ2-7; 7 nucleotides align to TRBD2. Germline CDR1 is MGHRA and CDR2 is YSYEKL. J lost 6 bases, V lost 4 bases, and 6 bases had no gene match. The CDR3 length is 13 residues. CDR3 residues: CASSRGGFLEQYF. CDR3 in DNA: TGCGCCAGCAGCCGGGGGGGATTTCTCGAGCAGTACTTC.

This clone has only one observation. The V call is TRBV30, the J call TRBJ1-4; no reliable D call. The V gene lost 1 base and the J gene lost 0 bases, with 12 bases spanning the gap. Germline V gene sequence: CDR1 GTSNPN, CDR2 SVGIG (reference sequence). This CDR3 has 16 residues. CDR3 sequence: CAWSASIPATNEKLFF. In DNA, the CDR3 is TGTGCCTGGAGTGCCAGTATCCCTGCAACTAATGAAAAACTGTTTTTT.

The chain recombines TRBV6-6 with TRBJ1-3; D gene uncertain. V was cut by 5 bases and J by 6 bases, with 8 bases left in between. The CDR3 spans 12 residues. Per the germline V gene, CDR1 is MNHNY and CDR2 is SVGAGI (reference sequence). The CDR3 spells CASSPNLNTIYF. The CDR3 DNA is TGTGCCAGCAGTCCCAATTTAAACACCATATATTTT.

V gene TRBV11-2 combines with J gene TRBJ2-7; 9 bases agree with TRBD1. Germline-derived CDR1 and CDR2 are SGHAT and FQNNGV. This CDR3 spans 15 amino acids. The trim removed 1 base at V and 6 bases at J, leaving 7 bases unmatched. Here the CDR3 reads CASSLARQGVLEQYF. CDR3 sequence (DNA): TGTGCCAGCAGCTTAGCAAGACAGGGGGTACTCGAGCAGTACTTC.

This sequence joins TRBV9 and TRBJ1-2; D uncertain. Germline CDR1 and CDR2: SGDLS and YYNGEE. Trimming stripped 1 base from V and 3 bases from J, with 10 bases between. The CDR3 spans 14 residues. The CDR3 DNA reads TGTGCCAGCAGCGTAACGGTTTTTTACTATGGCTACACCTTC. Translated: CASSVTVFYYGYTF.

This rearrangement joins TRBV6-6 to TRBJ2-7; TRBD1 aligns across 7 bases. CDR3 size: 13 residues. The germline V gene has CDR1 MNHNY and CDR2 SVGAGI (reference sequence). V lost 6 bases and J lost 0; bases outside the gene matches: 2. CDR3 amino acids: CASRAGGSYEQYF. The CDR3 bases are TGTGCCAGCAGAGCAGGGGGCTCCTACGAGCAGTACTTC.

As to this clone: One end of the junction fails to match germline, which may point to a read error. The V call is TRBV7-9, the J call TRBJ2-2; no firm D call. Germline-derived CDR1 and CDR2 are SEHNR and FQNEAQ (reference sequence). The CDR3 has 16 amino acids. The CDR3 nucleotides are TGTTCCAGCAGCTTACTTGGCCACACGAACACCGGGGAGCTGTTTTTT. This encodes CSSSLLGHTNTGELFF.